A single sample is the source of the 15 T cell receptor beta chains below, sequenced in a study of T-cell memory formation after mild COVID-19. TCRdb re-analysed the 5' RACE reads in MiXCR, keeping a single row per CDR3 protein. The table lists about 300,000 distinct CDR3 sequences, around 19% of them singletons. The sample comprised PBMCs or a T cell subset sorted from them (not recorded which). These receptors came from a man between 18 and 35 years old who had mild COVID-19 (a few samples of this study predate the infection). Cell type and time point are not known.

In this sample, this clonotype turned up a few times. This rearrangement joins TRBV7-9 to TRBJ2-3; 7 nucleotides match TRBD1. V shed 5 bases and J 2 bases; nucleotides not matched to a gene: 7. CDR1 and CDR2 from the germline V gene are SEHNR and FQNEAQ (reference sequence). The CDR3 is made up of 15 amino acids. The CDR3 here is CASSPRDSFTDTQYF. CDR3 nucleotides: TGTGCCAGCAGCCCCCGGGACAGCTTCACAGATACGCAGTATTTT.

This clonotype has only one observation. As DNA, the CDR3 is TGTGCCATCAGTGGGACAGGGGTAGATCAGCCCCAGCATTTT. Its protein is CAISGTGVDQPQHF. The rearrangement joins TRBV10-3 to TRBJ1-5; TRBD1 aligns across 9 bases. Per germline, CDR1 ENHRY and CDR2 SYGVKD. Trimming at V came to 4 bases and at J to 5 bases, leaving 3 bases not matched to a gene. The CDR3 totals 14 residues.

CDR3 loop: CASSVGVNTGELFF. CDR3 coding DNA: TGTGCCAGCAGTGTGGGTGTGAACACCGGGGAGCTGTTTTTT. The chain is built from TRBV2 and TRBJ2-2; unclear D gene. V lost 4 bases and J lost 1, with 7 bases in between. CDR3 length equals 14 residues. CDR1 and CDR2 from the germline V gene are SNHLY and FYNNEI.

The CDR3 loop is CATRRDRGPNQPQHF. As DNA, the CDR3 is TGTGCCACCAGACGGGACAGGGGGCCCAATCAGCCCCAGCATTTT. J is TRBJ1-5 and V is TRBV15; TRBD1 matches at 12 bases. Germline V gene lookup returns CDR1 LNHNV and CDR2 YYDKDF (reference sequence). This CDR3 has 15 amino acids. V gave up 6 bases and J gave up 3 bases; unmatched junction bases: 3.

In its sample, this clonotype was seen a few times. V usage is TRBV5-1 and J usage is TRBJ1-1; the D is unclear. The length of the CDR3 is 13 residues. Germline V lookup: CDR1 SGHRS, CDR2 YFSETQ. Trimming shortened V by 0 bases and J by 2 bases, and 5 bases separated the two germline ends. The CDR3 bases are TGCGCCAGCAGCTTGGGGGATAACACTGAAGCTTTCTTT. Encoded protein: CASSLGDNTEAFF.

The CDR3 region has the DNA TGTGCCAGCAGTACGGACAGTACCGTAAGCACAGATACGCAGTATTTT. It yields the protein CASSTDSTVSTDTQYF. The chain is built from TRBV12-3 or TRBV12-4 and TRBJ2-3; D might be TRBD1 (6 bases). The CDR3 contains 16 residues. With 5 bases removed from V and 0 bases from J, the gap between germline ends came to 15 bases.

The rearrangement uses TRBV27 and TRBJ2-1; 8 bases fit TRBD2. V lost 3 bases to trimming and J lost 10 bases; unmatched junction nucleotides: 5. This CDR3 spans 13 amino acids. The germline V gene has CDR1 MNHEY and CDR2 SMNVEV (reference sequence). CDR3 coding DNA: TGTGCCAGCAGTTTCGGACTAGCCGGCGAGCAGTTCTTC. Residues: CASSFGLAGEQFF.

The CDR3 nucleotides read TGTGCCAGCAGTCCGACAGGGGGGACCGGGGAGCTGTTTTTT. This gives the protein CASSPTGGTGELFF. This chain links TRBV12-3 or TRBV12-4 with TRBJ2-2; 9 bases fit TRBD1. The V and J ends lost 5 bases and 5 bases, in that order; junction bases with no gene match: 3. CDR3 size: 14 residues.

The chain recombines TRBV6-5 with TRBJ2-1, with 10 bases lining up with TRBD2. After removal of 4 bases from V and 7 bases from J, the junction contained 7 bases not matched to a gene. The CDR3 is 15 amino acids. Germline-derived CDR1 and CDR2 are MNHEY and SVGAGI. CDR3 bases: TGTGCCAGCAGTTTAGGAGCGGGGGGGCTGAATGAGCAGTTCTTC. Translating it yields CASSLGAGGLNEQFF.

This rearrangement joins TRBV9 to TRBJ1-6; no clear D gene. The CDR3 has 16 residues. The germline V and J ends were trimmed by 2 bases and 0 bases, with 9 bases remaining between them. The germline gives CDR1 SGDLS, CDR2 YYNGEE. The CDR3 protein is CASSVSGSSYNSPLHF. The CDR3 coding sequence is TGTGCCAGCAGCGTTTCGGGGAGCTCCTATAATTCACCCCTCCACTTT.

The V call is TRBV6-6, the J call TRBJ1-3; D is ambiguous. The CDR3 totals 15 residues. Germline loops: CDR1 MNHNY, CDR2 SVGAGI (reference sequence). The V end lost 1 base, the J end lost 0 bases, and 7 bases lay between the germline ends. The CDR3 protein is CASSYFGDSGNTIYF. In DNA form, the CDR3 reads TGTGCCAGCAGTTACTTCGGGGACTCTGGAAACACCATATATTTT.

This clonotype has just a few counts. The rearrangement uses TRBV7-9 and TRBJ2-7, with D tentatively TRBD2 (6 bases). The V gene's germline CDR1 is SEHNR and CDR2 FQNEAQ (reference sequence). The CDR3 totals 12 residues. Trimming removed 5 bases from V and 6 bases from J, with 11 bases in between. DNA of the CDR3: TGTGCCAGCAGCACCGTGGGGGGCGAGCAGTACGTC. It is translated as CASSTVGGEQYV.

CDR3 nucleotide sequence: TGCAGTGCTAGAGAACCTTTAGACACTGAAGCTTTCTTT. Protein: CSAREPLDTEAFF. This sequence joins TRBV20-1 and TRBJ1-1, with no clear D. The germline V gene encodes CDR1 DFQATT and CDR2 SNEGSKA (reference sequence). The V and J ends lost 0 bases and 3 bases respectively, with 8 bases between them. CDR3 length: 13 amino acids.

This clonotype has a handful of counts. The J gene is TRBJ2-1, the V gene TRBV3-1, with TRBD2 matching 8 bases. Trimming removed 1 base from V and 3 bases from J; junction bases left unmatched: 5. CDR1 and CDR2 (germline): LGHDT, YNNKEL (reference sequence). The CDR3 is made up of 16 amino acids. CDR3 coding DNA: TGTGCCAGCAGCCAAGTCCGCCTAGCGGGCTACAATGAGCAGTTCTTC. Residues: CASSQVRLAGYNEQFF.

The chain joins TRBV27 to TRBJ1-2; D call uncertain. V was pared by 6 bases and J by 1 base, with 24 bases between. Germline V CDR1 and CDR2: MNHEY, SMNVEV (reference sequence). CDR3 length equals 18 residues. CDR3 in amino acids: CASSRTPSDGSFNYGYTF. CDR3 nucleotide sequence: TGTGCCAGCAGCCGCACCCCGAGTGACGGGAGTTTTAACTATGGCTACACCTTC.